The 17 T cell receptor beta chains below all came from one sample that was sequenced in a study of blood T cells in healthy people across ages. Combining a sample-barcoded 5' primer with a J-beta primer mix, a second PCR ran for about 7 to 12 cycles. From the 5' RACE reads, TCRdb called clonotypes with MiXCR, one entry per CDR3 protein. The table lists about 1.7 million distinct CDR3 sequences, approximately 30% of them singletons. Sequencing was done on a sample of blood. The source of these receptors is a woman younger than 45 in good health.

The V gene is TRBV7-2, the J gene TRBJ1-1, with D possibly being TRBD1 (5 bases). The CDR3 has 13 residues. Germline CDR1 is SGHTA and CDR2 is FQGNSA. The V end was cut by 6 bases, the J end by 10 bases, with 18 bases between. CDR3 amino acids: CASRLGTGRRAFF. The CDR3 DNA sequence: TGTGCCAGCAGGCTTGGGACCGGGAGAAGAGCTTTCTTT.

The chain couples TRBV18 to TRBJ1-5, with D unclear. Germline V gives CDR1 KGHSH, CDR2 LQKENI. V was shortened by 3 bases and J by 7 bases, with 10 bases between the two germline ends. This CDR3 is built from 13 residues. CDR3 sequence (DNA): TGTGCCAGCTCACCCCTAAGGGAGCAGCCCCAGCATTTT. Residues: CASSPLREQPQHF.

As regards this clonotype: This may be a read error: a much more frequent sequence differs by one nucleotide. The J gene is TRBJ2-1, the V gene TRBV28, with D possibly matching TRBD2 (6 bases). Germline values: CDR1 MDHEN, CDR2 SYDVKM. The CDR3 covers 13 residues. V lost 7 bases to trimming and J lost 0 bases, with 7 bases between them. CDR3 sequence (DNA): TGTGCCAGCATAGCGGCCTCCTACAATGAGCAGTTCTTC. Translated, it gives CASIAASYNEQFF.

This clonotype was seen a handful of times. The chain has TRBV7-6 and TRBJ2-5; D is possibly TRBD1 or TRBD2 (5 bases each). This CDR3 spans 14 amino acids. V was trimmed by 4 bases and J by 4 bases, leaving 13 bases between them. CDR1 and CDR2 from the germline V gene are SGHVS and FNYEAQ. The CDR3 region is CASSSGRRPETQYF. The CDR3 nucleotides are TGTGCCAGCAGCTCGGGACGGCGGCCAGAGACCCAGTACTTC.

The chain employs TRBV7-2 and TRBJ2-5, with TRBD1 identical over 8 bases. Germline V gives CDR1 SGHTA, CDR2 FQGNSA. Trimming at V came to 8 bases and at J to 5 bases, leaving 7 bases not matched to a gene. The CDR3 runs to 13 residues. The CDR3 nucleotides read TGTGCCAGCGCTCAGGGGGCTTGGGAGACCCAGTACTTC. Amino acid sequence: CASAQGAWETQYF.

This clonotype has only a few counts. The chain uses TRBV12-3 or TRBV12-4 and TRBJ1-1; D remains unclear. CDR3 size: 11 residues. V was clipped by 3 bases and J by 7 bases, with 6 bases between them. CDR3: CASSLNLEAFF. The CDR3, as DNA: TGTGCCAGCAGTTTGAATCTTGAAGCTTTCTTT.

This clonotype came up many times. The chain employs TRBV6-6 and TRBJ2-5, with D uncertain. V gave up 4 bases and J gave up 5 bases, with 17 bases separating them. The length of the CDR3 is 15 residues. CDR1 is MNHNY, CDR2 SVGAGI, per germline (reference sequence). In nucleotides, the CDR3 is TGTGCCAGCAGTTCCCCTGCGCTTTTGGCGGAGACCCAGTACTTC. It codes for CASSSPALLAETQYF.

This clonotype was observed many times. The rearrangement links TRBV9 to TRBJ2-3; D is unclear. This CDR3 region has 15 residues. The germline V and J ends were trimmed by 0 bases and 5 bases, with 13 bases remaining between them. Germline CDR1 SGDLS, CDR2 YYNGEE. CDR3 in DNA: TGTGCCAGCAGCGTAGGGCTGAGGATGGGAGATACGCAGTATTTT. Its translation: CASSVGLRMGDTQYF.

The CDR3 nucleotides read TGTGCCAGCAGCTTAGCGAGATGGCGGGGAAACATTCAGTACTTC. Its protein is CASSLARWRGNIQYF. This rearrangement joins TRBV7-9 to TRBJ2-4, with a tentative D call TRBD2 (6 bases). V lost 0 bases and J lost 6, with 12 bases in between. Germline CDR1 SEHNR, CDR2 FQNEAQ (reference sequence). This CDR3 contains 15 residues.

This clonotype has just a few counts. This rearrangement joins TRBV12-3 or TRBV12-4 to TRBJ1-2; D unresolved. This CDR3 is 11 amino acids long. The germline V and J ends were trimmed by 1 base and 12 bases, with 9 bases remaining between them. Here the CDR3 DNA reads TGTGCCAGCAGTTTAGGCACGGCCAACACCTTC. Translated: CASSLGTANTF.

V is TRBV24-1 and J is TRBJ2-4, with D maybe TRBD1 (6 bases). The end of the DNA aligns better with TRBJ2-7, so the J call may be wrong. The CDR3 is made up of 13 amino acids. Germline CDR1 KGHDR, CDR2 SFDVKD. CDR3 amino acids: CATRWDTTYEQYF. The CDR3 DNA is TGTGCCACCCGTTGGGACACGACCTACGAGCAGTACTTC.

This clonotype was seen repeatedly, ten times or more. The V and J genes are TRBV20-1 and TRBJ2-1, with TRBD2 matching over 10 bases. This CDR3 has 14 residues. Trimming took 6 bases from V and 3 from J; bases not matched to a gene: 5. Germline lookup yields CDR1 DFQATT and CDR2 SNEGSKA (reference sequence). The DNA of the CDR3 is TGCAGTGCGGAGCGACTAGCGGGCTACAATGAGCAGTTCTTC. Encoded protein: CSAERLAGYNEQFF.

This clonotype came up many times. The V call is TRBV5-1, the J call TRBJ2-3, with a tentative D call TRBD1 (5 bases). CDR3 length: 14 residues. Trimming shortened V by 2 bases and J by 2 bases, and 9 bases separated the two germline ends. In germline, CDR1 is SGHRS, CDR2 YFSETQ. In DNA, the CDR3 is TGCGCCAGCAGCTTAGGGGAAATCACAGATACGCAGTATTTT. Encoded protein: CASSLGEITDTQYF.

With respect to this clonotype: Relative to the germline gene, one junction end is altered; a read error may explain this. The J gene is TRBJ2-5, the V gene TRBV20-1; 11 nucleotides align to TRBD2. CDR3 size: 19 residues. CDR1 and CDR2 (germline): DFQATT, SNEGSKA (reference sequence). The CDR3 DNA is TGCAGCGCTAGAGGAACCCTTGGCGTAGCGGGAGGGCCGGAGGGGACCCAGTACTTC. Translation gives CSARGTLGVAGGPEGTQYF.

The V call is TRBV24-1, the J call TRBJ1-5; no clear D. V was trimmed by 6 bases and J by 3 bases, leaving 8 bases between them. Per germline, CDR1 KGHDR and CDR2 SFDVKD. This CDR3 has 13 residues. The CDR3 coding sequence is TGTGCCACCAGTATCGGAGACAATCAGCCCCAGCATTTT. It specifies CATSIGDNQPQHF.

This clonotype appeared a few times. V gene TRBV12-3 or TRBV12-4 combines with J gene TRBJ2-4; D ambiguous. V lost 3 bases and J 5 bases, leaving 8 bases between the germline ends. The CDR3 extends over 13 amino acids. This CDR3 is CASSFFPENIQYF. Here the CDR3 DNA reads TGTGCCAGCAGTTTCTTTCCCGAAAACATTCAGTACTTC.

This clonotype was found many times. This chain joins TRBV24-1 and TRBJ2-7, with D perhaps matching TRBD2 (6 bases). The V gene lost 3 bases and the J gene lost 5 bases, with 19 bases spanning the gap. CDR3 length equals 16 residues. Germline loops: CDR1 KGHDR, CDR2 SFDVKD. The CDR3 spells CATSDPPRSGEHEQYF. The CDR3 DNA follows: TGTGCCACCAGTGATCCCCCCCGGTCGGGGGAGCACGAGCAGTACTTC.